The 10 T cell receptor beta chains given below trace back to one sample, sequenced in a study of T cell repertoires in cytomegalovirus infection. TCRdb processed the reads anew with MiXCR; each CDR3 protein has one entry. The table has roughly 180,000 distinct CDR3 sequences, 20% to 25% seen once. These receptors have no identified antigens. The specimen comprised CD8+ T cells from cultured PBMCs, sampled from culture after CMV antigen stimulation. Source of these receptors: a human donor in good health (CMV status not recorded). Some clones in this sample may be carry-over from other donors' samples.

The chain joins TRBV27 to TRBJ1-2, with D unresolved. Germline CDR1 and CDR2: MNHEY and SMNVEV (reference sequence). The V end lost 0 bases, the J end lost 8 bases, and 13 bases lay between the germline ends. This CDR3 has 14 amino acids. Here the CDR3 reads CASSLSSLSSGYTF. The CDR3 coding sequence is TGTGCCAGCAGTTTATCGTCCCTATCCTCAGGCTACACCTTC.

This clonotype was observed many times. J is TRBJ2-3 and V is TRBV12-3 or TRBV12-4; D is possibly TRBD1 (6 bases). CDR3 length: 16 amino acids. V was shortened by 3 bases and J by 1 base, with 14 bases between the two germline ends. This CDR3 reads CASSFPFRGRTDTQYF. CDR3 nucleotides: TGTGCCAGCAGTTTCCCCTTCAGGGGACGCACAGATACGCAGTATTTT.

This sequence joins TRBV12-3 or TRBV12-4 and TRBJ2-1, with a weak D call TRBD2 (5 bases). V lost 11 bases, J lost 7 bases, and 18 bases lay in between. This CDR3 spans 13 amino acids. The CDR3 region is CACTPGFGNEQFF. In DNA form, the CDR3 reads TGTGCCTGCACCCCGGGATTTGGTAATGAGCAGTTCTTC.

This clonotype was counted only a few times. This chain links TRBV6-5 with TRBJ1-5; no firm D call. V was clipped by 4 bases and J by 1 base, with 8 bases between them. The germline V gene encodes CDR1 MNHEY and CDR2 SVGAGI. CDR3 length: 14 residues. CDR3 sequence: CASSFRMSNQPQHF. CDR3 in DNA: TGTGCCAGCAGTTTCAGGATGAGCAATCAGCCCCAGCATTTT.

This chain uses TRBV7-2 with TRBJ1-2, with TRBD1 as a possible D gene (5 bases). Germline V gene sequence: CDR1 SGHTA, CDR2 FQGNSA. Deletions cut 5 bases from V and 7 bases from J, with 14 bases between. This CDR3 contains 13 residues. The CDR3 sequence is CASSARRDRGYTF. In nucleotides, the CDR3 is TGTGCCAGCAGCGCCCGACGGGACCGTGGCTACACCTTC.

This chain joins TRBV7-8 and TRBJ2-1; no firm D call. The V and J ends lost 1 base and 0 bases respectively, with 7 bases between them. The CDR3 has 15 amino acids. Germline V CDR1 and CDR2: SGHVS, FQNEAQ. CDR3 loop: CASSLGVISYNEQFF. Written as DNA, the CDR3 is TGTGCCAGCAGCTTAGGGGTAATCTCCTACAATGAGCAGTTCTTC.

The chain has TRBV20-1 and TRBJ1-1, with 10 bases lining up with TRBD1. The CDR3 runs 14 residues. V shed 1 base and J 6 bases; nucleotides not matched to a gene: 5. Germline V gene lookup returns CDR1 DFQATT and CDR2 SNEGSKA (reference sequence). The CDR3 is CSARAETGGSEAFF. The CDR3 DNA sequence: TGCAGTGCTAGAGCCGAGACAGGGGGCTCTGAAGCTTTCTTT.

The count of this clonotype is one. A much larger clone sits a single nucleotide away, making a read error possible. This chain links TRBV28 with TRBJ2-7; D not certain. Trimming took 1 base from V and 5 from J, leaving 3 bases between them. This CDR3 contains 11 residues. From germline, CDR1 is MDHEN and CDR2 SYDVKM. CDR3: CASSLSHEQYF. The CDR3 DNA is TGTGCCAGCAGTTTATCCCACGAGCAGTACTTC.

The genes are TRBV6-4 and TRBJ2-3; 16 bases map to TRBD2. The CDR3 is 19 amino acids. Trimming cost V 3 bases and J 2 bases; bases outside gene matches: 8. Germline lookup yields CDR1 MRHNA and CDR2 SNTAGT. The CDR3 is CASSEGGTSGGGFTDTQYF. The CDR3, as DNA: TGTGCCAGCAGTGAAGGAGGGACTAGCGGGGGGGGCTTCACAGATACGCAGTATTTT.

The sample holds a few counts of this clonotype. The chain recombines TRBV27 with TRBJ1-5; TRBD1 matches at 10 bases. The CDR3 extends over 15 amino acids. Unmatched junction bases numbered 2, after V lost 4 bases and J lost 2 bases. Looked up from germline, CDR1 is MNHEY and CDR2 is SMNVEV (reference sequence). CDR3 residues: CASSSGTGGNQPQHF. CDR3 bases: TGTGCCAGCAGTTCCGGGACAGGGGGCAATCAGCCCCAGCATTTT.